This T cell receptor beta chain is from a study of response to subunit inactivated influenza vaccine. The CDR3 sequence is 13 residues long. CDR1 is SGHRS, CDR2 YFSETQ, per germline. V was shortened by 4 bases and J by 7 bases, with 14 bases between the two germline ends. TCRdb analysed the RT-PCR reads with MiXCR anew, one entry per CDR3 protein. The sample has over 650,000 distinct CDR3 sequences, around 18% seen once. This specimen was PBMCs from blood, taken 5 days after vaccination. This sequence was found in a man in his fifties who received an inactivated influenza vaccine. The rearrangement joins TRBV5-1 to TRBJ2-5; possibly TRBD2 for D (5 bases). CDR3 loop: CASSPGGGGTQYF. CDR3 in DNA: TGCGCCAGCAGCCCTGGTGGAGGAGGGACCCAGTACTTC.